Presented here are 20 T cell receptor beta chains from one specimen sequenced in a study of response to subunit inactivated influenza vaccine. TCRdb passed the RT-PCR reads through MiXCR, listing each CDR3 protein once. Altogether 150,000 to 200,000 distinct CDR3 sequences are present, about 12% being singletons, with the ten largest covering approximately 32%. This sample was also put to use in a study of T cells expressing NK-cell markers. That source notes: With UMIs, 5'RACE template switching was used to make TCR beta cDNA.

The specimen comprised CD8+ T cells sorted from PBMCs, sampled about 12 days after vaccination. The receptor source for this set is a man between 45 and 60 years old who received an inactivated influenza vaccine.

This clonotype was picked up many times. The rearrangement links TRBV6-1 to TRBJ1-4; TRBD1 agrees at 8 bases. This CDR3 is 17 amino acids long. Germline-derived CDR1 and CDR2 are MNHNS and SASEGT. V dropped 5 bases and J dropped 6; count of bases not matched to a gene: 14. CDR3 coding DNA: TGTGCCAGCAGTCCATCGTCACCGGACAGGGTGGATGAAAAACTGTTTTTT. As protein: CASSPSSPDRVDEKLFF.

This clonotype was detected only a few times. The rearrangement links TRBV20-1 to TRBJ2-1, with D possibly being TRBD1 (6 bases). The CDR3 is 14 residues long. Germline V gene lookup returns CDR1 DFQATT and CDR2 SNEGSKA (reference sequence). The V gene lost 3 bases and the J gene lost 5 bases, with 14 bases spanning the gap. The CDR3 sequence: CSARVGAGNNEQFF. CDR3 coding DNA: TGCAGTGCTAGGGTGGGGGCAGGGAACAATGAGCAGTTCTTC.

This clonotype was observed many times. The gene calls are TRBV6-2 or TRBV6-3 and TRBJ2-1, with 8 bases identical to TRBD2. CDR1 and CDR2 (germline): MNHEY, SVGEGT. This CDR3 has 15 residues. V was clipped by 5 bases and J by 8 bases; unmatched bases: 11. For the CDR3, the DNA is TGTGCCAGCAGTCCTCTCGGGACTAGGAATCATGAGCAGTTCTTC. This codes for CASSPLGTRNHEQFF.

This clonotype was seen a few times. This chain uses TRBV4-2 with TRBJ2-7; D gene unclear. CDR3 length equals 17 residues. From germline, CDR1 is LGHNA and CDR2 YNFKEQ. V gave up 0 bases and J gave up 2 bases, with 17 bases separating them. In DNA, the CDR3 is TGTGCCAGCAGCCAAGATAGGGCCGGTTTTGTTCCCTACGAGCAGTACTTC. Amino acid sequence: CASSQDRAGFVPYEQYF.

The chain is built from TRBV7-9 and TRBJ2-3; TRBD1 agrees at 11 bases. The CDR3 consists of 15 residues. Per the germline V gene, CDR1 is SEHNR and CDR2 is FQNEAQ (reference sequence). V lost 5 bases and J lost 2; bases outside the gene matches: 3. The CDR3 bases are TGTGCCAGCAGCGGGACAGGGGGATTCACAGATACGCAGTATTTT. Its protein product is CASSGTGGFTDTQYF.

This clonotype was seen only a few times. The rearrangement uses TRBV29-1 and TRBJ1-5; 7 positions match TRBD1. CDR1 and CDR2 (germline): SQVTM, ANQGSEA. This CDR3 region has 13 residues. With V trimmed by 4 bases and J by 6 bases, 6 bases remained unmatched. The CDR3 reads CSVGQGVGQPQHF. CDR3 nucleotides: TGCAGCGTTGGACAGGGAGTAGGTCAGCCCCAGCATTTT.

This clonotype has a handful of counts. The gene calls are TRBV4-3 and TRBJ1-6, with D maybe TRBD1 (6 bases). This CDR3 has 17 residues. V dropped 0 bases and J dropped 0 bases, with 9 bases sitting between them. Germline V gives CDR1 LGHNA, CDR2 YSLEER. CDR3 loop: CASSQDDRSSYNSPLHF. The CDR3 nucleotides read TGCGCCAGCAGCCAAGATGACAGGAGCTCCTATAATTCACCCCTCCACTTT.

This clonotype was counted at least ten times. This chain connects TRBV12-3 or TRBV12-4 to TRBJ2-2; D gene uncertain. Trimming took 6 bases from V and 1 from J, leaving 12 bases between them. The CDR3 is made up of 15 amino acids. CDR3 nucleotide sequence: TGTGCCAGCAGCCCAGCCTCCGTGAACACCGGGGAGCTGTTTTTT. Residues: CASSPASVNTGELFF.

This clonotype was recorded at least ten times. The chain recombines TRBV4-2 with TRBJ2-5; D not resolved. The germline V gene has CDR1 LGHNA and CDR2 YNFKEQ. Trimming shortened V by 2 bases and J by 5 bases, and 12 bases separated the two germline ends. The CDR3 is 14 residues long. This CDR3 reads CASSQNDGLETQYF. The CDR3 DNA is TGTGCCAGCAGCCAAAATGACGGATTGGAGACCCAGTACTTC.

This clonotype showed up many times. The V and J genes are TRBV25-1 and TRBJ1-1, with D maybe TRBD1 (6 bases). CDR1 and CDR2 (germline): MGHDK, SYGVNS. The CDR3 contains 13 residues. Trimming left V 6 bases short and J 1 base short, with 9 bases between. The CDR3 here is CASREGGNTEAFF. CDR3 DNA: TGTGCCAGCAGGGAAGGGGGGAACACTGAAGCTTTCTTT.

Only one count was recorded for this clonotype. In DNA, the CDR3 is TGCAGCGTTGAAGGAGCTAGCGGGGGCCGAGGGAATGAGCAGTTCTTC. Protein product: CSVEGASGGRGNEQFF. The chain joins TRBV29-1 to TRBJ2-1; 10 bases agree with TRBD2. V trimming: 1 base; J trimming: 7 bases; junction bases outside the gene matches: 10. Germline V CDR1 and CDR2: SQVTM, ANQGSEA. The CDR3 runs to 16 residues.

The gene calls are TRBV7-9 and TRBJ1-2; D unresolved. Trimming left V 1 base short and J 0 bases short, with 9 bases between. This CDR3 is 15 amino acids long. Germline assignment: CDR1 SEHNR and CDR2 FQNEAQ (reference sequence). The CDR3 region has the DNA TGTGCCAGCAGCTTAGATCGCAGCGCTAACTATGGCTACACCTTC. Protein product: CASSLDRSANYGYTF. Together with reference TRBV7-9 and TRBJ1-2, the CDR3 gives the full variable domain: DTGVSQNPRHKITKRGQNVTFRCDPISEHNRLYWYRQTLGQGPEFLTYFQNEAQLEKSRLLSDRFSAERPKGSFSTLEIQRTEQGDSAMYLCASSLDRSANYGYTFGSGTRLTVV.

V usage is TRBV7-6 and J usage is TRBJ2-3, with D perhaps matching TRBD2 (7 bases). This CDR3 comprises 17 residues. Germline V lookup: CDR1 SGHVS, CDR2 FNYEAQ. Trimming pared 2 bases from V and 1 base from J, leaving 16 bases between. The CDR3 nucleotides are TGTGCCAGCAGCTTATTGTCGGGGGCGGGGGGCACAGATACGCAGTATTTT. Its protein product is CASSLLSGAGGTDTQYF.

CDR3 loop: CASSSGYSNQPQHF. In DNA, the CDR3 is TGTGCCAGCAGCTCGGGTTATAGCAATCAGCCCCAGCATTTT. This rearrangement joins TRBV7-9 to TRBJ1-5; D remains unclear. There are 14 residues in the CDR3. V was cut by 4 bases and J by 0 bases, with 7 bases left in between. In germline, CDR1 is SEHNR, CDR2 FQNEAQ (reference sequence).

Only a few counts were recorded for this clonotype. The V gene is TRBV4-1, the J gene TRBJ2-2; maybe TRBD2 (6 bases). The CDR3 is made up of 17 amino acids. The V end lost 4 bases, the J end lost 5 bases, and 20 bases lay between the germline ends. Germline loops: CDR1 MGHRA, CDR2 YSYEKL. CDR3: CASSLELFRERTGELFF. CDR3 nucleotide sequence: TGCGCCAGCAGCCTAGAGCTGTTTCGGGAGCGTACCGGGGAGCTGTTTTTT.

This chain links TRBV20-1 with TRBJ2-3; 8 bases are a match to TRBD2. Germline CDR1 reads DFQATT; CDR2 reads SNEGSKA (reference sequence). This CDR3 contains 18 residues. V was pared by 0 bases and J by 1 base, with 12 bases of the junction left unmatched. This CDR3 reads CSARDLSGTKSRTDTQYF. CDR3 nucleotides: TGCAGTGCTAGAGATCTTAGCGGGACGAAATCTCGCACAGATACGCAGTATTTT.

This clonotype occurred many times. The J gene is TRBJ2-4, the V gene TRBV10-2; D is perhaps TRBD1 (5 bases). Germline V gives CDR1 WSHSY, CDR2 SAAADI. The ends were cut back, 8 bases at V and 2 bases at J, with 13 bases in the middle. This CDR3 spans 14 amino acids. The DNA of the CDR3 is TGCGCCAGCCAGGGTTCCTCAACCAAAAACATTCAGTACTTC. This sequence encodes CASQGSSTKNIQYF.

The chain couples TRBV5-1 to TRBJ2-7, with 9 bases fitting TRBD1. The length of the CDR3 is 18 residues. V lost 1 base and J lost 2; bases outside the gene matches: 13. From germline, CDR1 is SGHRS and CDR2 YFSETQ. CDR3 in amino acids: CASSLNQDRGDPAYEQYF. The CDR3 nucleotides read TGCGCCAGCAGCTTGAACCAGGACAGGGGCGACCCCGCCTACGAGCAGTACTTC.

The J gene is TRBJ2-7, the V gene TRBV14; D not certain. Deletions cut 1 base from V and 7 bases from J, with 11 bases between. The V gene's germline CDR1 is SGHDN and CDR2 FVKESK. The CDR3 covers 13 residues. The DNA for the CDR3 is TGTGCCAGCAGCCAAGTCCTCCTGCGGGAGCAGTACTTC. Residues: CASSQVLLREQYF.

The chain combines TRBV12-3 or TRBV12-4 with TRBJ1-3, with D possibly matching TRBD1 (6 bases). The CDR3 consists of 15 residues. Between the trimmed V and J ends, which lost 2 bases and 3 bases, there was a span of 11 bases. The CDR3, as DNA: TGTGCCAGCAGTTTATTCGACAGGAGTGGAAACACCATATATTTT. It specifies CASSLFDRSGNTIYF.